The 15 T cell receptor beta chains listed next were all sequenced from one sample in a study of T cell changes during pregnancy in multiple sclerosis. The data were produced by immunoSEQ multiplex PCR, yet TCRdb's version contains in-frame clones alone and is incomplete. The sample holds roughly 80,000 clones, 80% to 95% seen once. Sequencing used peripheral blood, obtained in the first trimester of pregnancy. These receptors originate from a female donor with multiple sclerosis, enrolled in a pregnancy study.

The gene calls are TRBV18 and TRBJ1-1; possibly TRBD1 for D (6 bases). The CDR3 is 15 amino acids. Trimming took off 3 bases at V and 5 bases at J, with 16 bases between the two ends. In germline, CDR1 is KGHSH, CDR2 LQKENI. Written as DNA, the CDR3 is TGTGCCAGCTCACCCCTCACCCTAGGGGGTACTGAAGCTTTCTTT. It yields the protein CASSPLTLGGTEAFF.

The J gene is TRBJ2-3, the V gene TRBV6-4; 8 bases line up with TRBD2. Germline CDR1 and CDR2: MRHNA and SNTAGT. V shed 4 bases and J 0 bases; nucleotides not matched to a gene: 6. The CDR3 loop spans 16 amino acids. The CDR3: CASSVSSGGSTDTQYF. In DNA, the CDR3 is TGTGCCAGCAGTGTCTCAAGCGGGGGTAGCACAGATACGCAGTATTTT.

This chain links TRBV19 with TRBJ1-2; D is perhaps TRBD1 (5 bases). Germline CDR1 reads LNHDA; CDR2 reads SQIVND (reference sequence). Trimming shortened V by 4 bases and J by 8 bases, and 11 bases separated the two germline ends. This CDR3 has 12 amino acids. The CDR3 protein is CASSKGERGYTF. CDR3 nucleotides: TGTGCCAGTAGTAAAGGGGAAAGAGGCTACACCTTC. Based on the CDR3 plus reference TRBV19 and TRBJ1-2, the full variable domain is DGGITQSPKYLFRKEGQNVTLSCEQNLNHDAMYWYRQDPGQGLRLIYYSQIVNDFQKGDIAEGYSVSREKKESFPLTVTSAQKNPTAFYLCASSKGERGYTFGSGTRLTVV.

The V and J genes are TRBV6-5 and TRBJ1-1, with TRBD1 matching 7 bases. Germline loops: CDR1 MNHEY, CDR2 SVGAGI. After removal of 2 bases from V and 9 bases from J, the junction contained 9 bases not matched to a gene. The CDR3 totals 14 residues. The CDR3 DNA follows: TGTGCCAGCAGTTACATACGGGGACAGCTGAAAGCTTTCTTT. Protein sequence: CASSYIRGQLKAFF.

The chain combines TRBV28 with TRBJ2-1; 12 bases align to TRBD2. After removal of 4 bases from V and 4 bases from J, the junction contained 5 bases not matched to a gene. Per the germline V gene, CDR1 is MDHEN and CDR2 is SYDVKM. The CDR3 is 16 amino acids. CDR3 loop: CASSWGLAGGYNEQFF. CDR3 in DNA: TGTGCCAGCAGTTGGGGGCTAGCGGGAGGGTACAATGAGCAGTTCTTC.

V and J are TRBV5-1 and TRBJ1-1; D may be TRBD1 (5 bases). V was trimmed by 7 bases and J by 1 base, leaving 17 bases between them. The CDR3 has 15 residues. Germline V CDR1 and CDR2: SGHRS, YFSETQ. CDR3 amino acids: CASRVEAGPNTEAFF. CDR3 in DNA: TGCGCCAGCCGGGTCGAGGCAGGGCCGAACACTGAAGCTTTCTTT.

The CDR3 protein is CASSSPGTGWAFF. CDR3 nucleotide sequence: TGTGCCAGCAGTTCACCCGGGACAGGGTGGGCTTTCTTT. J is TRBJ1-1 and V is TRBV6-5; 9 nucleotides match TRBD1. V was clipped by 4 bases and J by 11 bases; unmatched bases: 8. This CDR3 is built from 13 residues. Germline V CDR1 and CDR2: MNHEY, SVGAGI.

The CDR3: CAISPQQLGRDEQYF. For the CDR3, the DNA is TGTGCCATCAGTCCCCAACAGTTGGGCAGGGACGAGCAGTACTTC. The rearrangement uses TRBV10-3 and TRBJ2-7, with a weak D call TRBD1 (5 bases). The germline V and J ends were trimmed by 5 bases and 5 bases, with 19 bases remaining between them. CDR3 length: 15 amino acids. Germline V gives CDR1 ENHRY, CDR2 SYGVKD.

The chain combines TRBV14 with TRBJ1-6; no definite D call. The CDR3 spans 17 residues. With 3 bases removed from V and 10 bases from J, the gap between germline ends came to 22 bases. In germline, CDR1 is SGHDN, CDR2 FVKESK. CDR3 in amino acids: CASSHTAGLMIGSPLHF. The CDR3 region has the DNA TGTGCCAGCAGCCACACCGCGGGTTTAATGATTGGGTCACCCCTCCACTTT.

The chain couples TRBV18 to TRBJ2-1; TRBD1 matches at 7 bases. Germline CDR1 and CDR2: KGHSH and LQKENI. The V and J ends lost 0 bases and 2 bases, in that order; junction bases with no gene match: 10. The length of the CDR3 is 18 residues. The CDR3 spells CASSPPKWDSETYNEQFF. The CDR3 DNA reads TGTGCCAGCTCACCACCGAAATGGGACAGTGAAACCTACAATGAGCAGTTCTTC.

The chain carries TRBV7-3 and TRBJ2-3; a possible D gene is TRBD1 (6 bases). V lost 4 bases, J lost 4 bases, and 12 bases lay in between. The CDR3 has 14 residues. Per germline, CDR1 SGHTA and CDR2 FQGTGA. CDR3 region: CASSWARGSDTQYF. The CDR3 DNA reads TGTGCCAGCAGCTGGGCCAGGGGATCAGATACGCAGTATTTT.

The chain combines TRBV9 with TRBJ2-3; 10 bases align to TRBD2. The J segment lost 7 bases and the V segment lost 3 bases, leaving 8 bases of the junction unmatched. The CDR3 is made up of 15 amino acids. Germline CDR1 is SGDLS and CDR2 is YYNGEE. The CDR3 coding sequence is TGTGCCAGCAGCGCCCTTAGCGGGGGGCTTAATACGCAGTATTTT. It codes for CASSALSGGLNTQYF.

The rearrangement uses TRBV29-1 and TRBJ2-1, with 10 bases that match TRBD2. In germline, CDR1 is SQVTM, CDR2 ANQGSEA. V lost 5 bases to trimming and J lost 2 bases; unmatched junction nucleotides: 12. The CDR3 spans 17 residues. CDR3 DNA sequence: TGCAGCGTTCGATCAGCGGGGGGGCCACCCGCCTACAATGAGCAGTTCTTC. The encoded protein is CSVRSAGGPPAYNEQFF.

The V call is TRBV5-4, the J call TRBJ1-2; TRBD1 is a possible D gene (5 bases). The CDR3 contains 13 residues. Germline-derived CDR1 and CDR2 are SGHNT and YYREEE (reference sequence). V was cut by 3 bases and J by 8 bases, with 14 bases left in between. The CDR3 is CASSSGTLRGYTF. CDR3 coding DNA: TGTGCCAGCAGCTCCGGGACTCTCAGGGGCTACACCTTC.

V gene TRBV15 combines with J gene TRBJ2-7; no firm D call. Per germline, CDR1 LNHNV and CDR2 YYDKDF (reference sequence). The CDR3 loop spans 14 amino acids. V lost 1 base, J lost 1 base, and 8 bases lay in between. CDR3 loop: CATSRVSDSYEQYF. The CDR3 DNA reads as TGTGCCACCAGCAGAGTGAGCGATTCCTACGAGCAGTACTTC. Full variable domain (remainder filled in from reference TRBV15 and TRBJ2-7): DAMVIQNPRYQVTQFGKPVTLSCSQTLNHNVMYWYQQKSSQAPKLLFHYYDKDFNNEADTPDNFQSRRPNTSFCFLDIRSPGLGDTAMYLCATSRVSDSYEQYFGPGTRLTVT.